This T cell receptor (beta chain) was recovered during a study of blood T cell repertoires in COVID-19. Study information: Samples came from the United States, Italy and Spain, spanning acute and convalescent COVID-19. In each case, the material was cDNA or gDNA derived from T cells, B-cell-depleted T cells, or PBMCs.

Per the study methods: Quantification of nucleated cells was approximated via reference gene primer amplification. This table comes from immunoSEQ multiplex PCR, and its TCRdb copy is limited to in-frame clones, with some not included. Clone size and V and J calls were adopted from that table, with D and trimming inferred from the DNA. The repertoire holds around 95,000 clones, with 90% as singletons. The receptor was isolated from a man aged 50 or older with acute or convalescent COVID-19. The sequencing sample was made of peripheral blood.

CDR3 residues: CASSLGAVNTEAFF. The CDR3 DNA reads TGTGCCAGCTCACTAGGGGCGGTGAACACTGAAGCTTTCTTT. The V and J genes are TRBV18 and TRBJ1-1, with D perhaps TRBD1 (5 bases). The germline V gene encodes CDR1 KGHSH and CDR2 LQKENI. V dropped 4 bases and J dropped 0 bases, with 9 bases sitting between them. The CDR3 is 14 amino acids.